One and the same sample provided the 28 T cell receptor beta chains below, sequenced in a study of shared clonotypes between healthy human individuals. The data were produced by immunoSEQ multiplex PCR, yet TCRdb's version contains in-frame clones alone and is incomplete. Of 800,000 to 950,000 clones in the sample, about 97% were seen once. The naive CD8 subset, CD45RO-negative cells positively selected for CCR7, excluded terminally differentiated effector memory CD45RA+ cells. The sequencing sample was made of naive CD8+ T cells sorted from blood. The receptors come from a man aged 25 to 40 in good health.

This clone occurred once. This chain uses TRBV19 with TRBJ2-1; D unresolved. Per germline, CDR1 LNHDA and CDR2 SQIVND (reference sequence). V lost 0 bases and J 4 bases, leaving 13 bases between the germline ends. The CDR3 is 16 amino acids. CDR3: CASSIEPLGTYNEQFF. The CDR3 DNA reads as TGTGCCAGTAGTATAGAACCCTTAGGAACTTACAATGAGCAGTTCTTC.

The chain carries TRBV13 and TRBJ2-6, with 8 bases that match TRBD1. CDR1 and CDR2 from the germline V gene are PRHDT and FYEKMQ (reference sequence). The length of the CDR3 is 18 residues. Trimming cost V 3 bases and J 0 bases; bases outside gene matches: 7. The CDR3 DNA reads as TGTGCCAGCAGCTTCCGCCGGACAGGGTCCTCTGGGGCCAACGTCCTGACTTTC. The encoded protein is CASSFRRTGSSGANVLTF.

The chain recombines TRBV29-1 with TRBJ1-1; D not certain. The CDR3 extends over 12 amino acids. CDR1 is SQVTM, CDR2 ANQGSEA, per germline. The germline V and J ends were trimmed by 6 bases and 1 base, with 9 bases remaining between them. CDR3 sequence: CSVRVTNTEAFF. The DNA of the CDR3 is TGCAGCGTCCGGGTAACGAACACTGAAGCTTTCTTT.

The chain carries TRBV11-3 and TRBJ2-2; D may be TRBD1 or TRBD2 (5 bases each). This CDR3 has 17 residues. Germline CDR1 reads SGHNT; CDR2 reads YENEEA. V lost 0 bases to trimming and J lost 7 bases, with 18 bases between them. The DNA for the CDR3 is TGTGCCAGCAGCTTAGAATCTGAGCAGGGACCTAACGGGGAGCTGTTTTTT. Translation: CASSLESEQGPNGELFF.

The chain combines TRBV19 with TRBJ2-1, with 11 bases fitting TRBD1. This CDR3 has 15 residues. V lost 8 bases to trimming and J lost 6 bases; unmatched junction nucleotides: 9. Germline loops: CDR1 LNHDA, CDR2 SQIVND (reference sequence). CDR3 region: CASQSSDRGPNEQFF. DNA of the CDR3: TGTGCCAGTCAATCCTCGGACAGGGGGCCCAATGAGCAGTTCTTC.

A remark on this clone: The sample has other DNA sequences that encode this CDR3 too. This sequence joins TRBV10-1 and TRBJ2-1; D is ambiguous. CDR1 and CDR2 from the germline V gene are WNHNN and SYGVQD (reference sequence). Trimming removed 3 bases from V and 0 bases from J, with 6 bases in between. The CDR3 length is 14 residues. CDR3 coding DNA: TGCGCCAGCAGTGACTCTAGCTCCTACAATGAGCAGTTCTTC. Residues: CASSDSSSYNEQFF.

This rearrangement joins TRBV5-4 to TRBJ2-7; 8 bases agree with TRBD2. With 5 bases clipped from V and 1 base from J, the junction kept 5 bases outside the gene matches. This CDR3 spans 14 amino acids. Germline V gene sequence: CDR1 SGHNT, CDR2 YYREEE (reference sequence). The CDR3 DNA follows: TGTGCCAGCAGTCCCTTAGCGGGATCCTACGAGCAGTACTTC. This gives the protein CASSPLAGSYEQYF.

V usage is TRBV30 and J usage is TRBJ1-2; D not certain. This CDR3 has 11 residues. CDR1 is GTSNPN, CDR2 SVGIG, per germline (reference sequence). Trimming removed 2 bases from V and 6 bases from J, with 7 bases in between. CDR3 protein: CAWSSPDGYTF. The CDR3 coding sequence is TGTGCCTGGAGTTCCCCCGATGGCTACACCTTC.

The chain couples TRBV7-9 to TRBJ2-7, with a weak D call TRBD1 (6 bases). Looked up from germline, CDR1 is SEHNR and CDR2 is FQNEAQ (reference sequence). This CDR3 has 14 amino acids. Trimming removed 4 bases from V and 3 bases from J, with 13 bases in between. CDR3 coding DNA: TGTGCCAGCAGCTCGCCGGACAGTGTCTACGAGCAGTACTTC. Its translation: CASSSPDSVYEQYF.

This clone was found once. The chain links TRBV6-1 to TRBJ2-5; 7 bases fit TRBD2. Germline-derived CDR1 and CDR2 are MNHNS and SASEGT. The CDR3 runs 17 residues. J lost 2 bases, V lost 1 base, and 10 bases had no gene match. CDR3 sequence: CASSEGVAGVGQETQYF. CDR3 coding DNA: TGTGCCAGCAGTGAAGGTGTGGCGGGAGTTGGACAAGAGACCCAGTACTTC.

The chain has TRBV6-5 and TRBJ2-7; a possible D gene is TRBD2 (6 bases). V lost 2 bases and J lost 6, with 17 bases in between. Germline V CDR1 and CDR2: MNHEY, SVGAGI. The CDR3 spans 15 residues. The CDR3 here is CASSYLRDSWGEQYF. CDR3 sequence (DNA): TGTGCCAGCAGTTACCTCCGGGACTCGTGGGGCGAGCAGTACTTC.

The rearrangement joins TRBV15 to TRBJ2-1; D may be TRBD2 (6 bases). V lost 5 bases and J lost 7, with 9 bases in between. This CDR3 has 12 amino acids. Per germline, CDR1 LNHNV and CDR2 YYDKDF (reference sequence). CDR3 DNA: TGTGCCACCAGCGACGCGGGGAATGAGCAGTTCTTC. Translated: CATSDAGNEQFF.

This rearrangement joins TRBV2 to TRBJ2-3, with 11 positions matching TRBD2. CDR3 length: 16 amino acids. V lost 5 bases and J lost 3; bases outside the gene matches: 7. The germline V gene encodes CDR1 SNHLY and CDR2 FYNNEI. CDR3 nucleotide sequence: TGTGCCAGCAGTTCCCTGACTAGCGGGGCAACAGATACGCAGTATTTT. This translates into CASSSLTSGATDTQYF. The whole variable domain, filled in from reference TRBV2 and TRBJ2-3, reads EPEVTQTPSHQVTQMGQEVILRCVPISNHLYFYWYRQILGQKVEFLVSFYNNEISEKSEIFDDQFSVERPDGSNFTLKIRSTKLEDSAMYFCASSSLTSGATDTQYFGPGTRLTVL.

The rearrangement links TRBV27 to TRBJ1-5; D is ambiguous. With 6 bases removed from V and 0 bases from J, the gap between germline ends came to 12 bases. The CDR3 extends over 15 amino acids. Looked up from germline, CDR1 is MNHEY and CDR2 is SMNVEV (reference sequence). CDR3 nucleotide sequence: TGTGCCAGCAGCTTGCACACGGATAGCAATCAGCCCCAGCATTTT. Protein product: CASSLHTDSNQPQHF.

The CDR3 nucleotides are TGTGCCAGCAGCTTAGGGGGGACTAGCGGGAGTAGAGATGAGCAGTTCTTC. Protein sequence: CASSLGGTSGSRDEQFF. The chain employs TRBV11-2 and TRBJ2-1; the match to TRBD2 covers 14 bases. The CDR3 runs to 17 residues. Trimming cost V 1 base and J 8 bases; bases outside gene matches: 7. Germline CDR1 is SGHAT and CDR2 is FQNNGV. Complete variable domain (other parts from reference TRBV11-2 and TRBJ2-1): EAGVAQSPRYKIIEKRQSVAFWCNPISGHATLYWYQQILGQGPKLLIQFQNNGVVDDSQLPKDRFSAERLKGVDSTLKIQPAKLEDSAVYLCASSLGGTSGSRDEQFFGPGTRLTVL.

The chain recombines TRBV27 with TRBJ2-5; a weak D match, TRBD1 (5 bases). Germline values: CDR1 MNHEY, CDR2 SMNVEV (reference sequence). CDR3 length: 13 residues. V was trimmed by 5 bases and J by 4 bases, leaving 11 bases between them. The CDR3 DNA reads TGTGCCAGCAGTCTGAAGGGGTTAGAGACCCAGTACTTC. Amino acid sequence: CASSLKGLETQYF.

V and J are TRBV5-1 and TRBJ1-2, with D perhaps matching TRBD1 (6 bases). The CDR3 extends over 15 amino acids. Germline CDR1 and CDR2: SGHRS and YFSETQ. Trimming shortened V by 1 base and J by 6 bases, and 16 bases separated the two germline ends. CDR3 residues: CASSLKPGGEDGYTF. CDR3 DNA sequence: TGCGCCAGCAGCTTGAAACCGGGGGGCGAGGATGGCTACACCTTC.

This chain links TRBV13 with TRBJ2-3, with D possibly matching TRBD1 (5 bases). This CDR3 is built from 12 residues. CDR1 PRHDT and CDR2 FYEKMQ come from the germline V gene (reference sequence). Trimming shortened V by 5 bases and J by 6 bases, and 9 bases separated the two germline ends. CDR3 bases: TGTGCCAGCAGCCAGACAGAGGATACGCAGTATTTT. Protein sequence: CASSQTEDTQYF.

V usage is TRBV6-4 and J usage is TRBJ2-7; D may be TRBD2 (6 bases). This CDR3 contains 11 residues. The V end was cut by 11 bases, the J end by 4 bases, with 12 bases between. Germline loops: CDR1 MRHNA, CDR2 SNTAGT. The CDR3 sequence is CAFRDSYEQYF. CDR3 bases: TGTGCCTTCCGGGACTCATACGAGCAGTACTTC.

The chain joins TRBV5-1 to TRBJ2-3; TRBD1 or TRBD2 may be the D gene (5 bases each). The CDR3 runs to 15 residues. Per germline, CDR1 SGHRS and CDR2 YFSETQ. Trimming took off 3 bases at V and 1 base at J, with 12 bases between the two ends. The CDR3 spells CASSSRGAGTDTQYF. CDR3 coding DNA: TGCGCCAGCAGCTCTCGAGGGGCTGGCACAGATACGCAGTATTTT.

V usage is TRBV29-1 and J usage is TRBJ1-2; 12 nucleotides line up with TRBD1. The germline CDR1 and CDR2 sequences are SQVTM and ANQGSEA. The CDR3 runs 18 residues. Losses at the gene ends were 0 bases for V and 5 bases for J; bases not matched to a gene: 13. In DNA form, the CDR3 reads TGCAGCGTTGAAGATCTTCCTTCCGGGACAGGGGGCCTGTATGGCTACACCTTC. Protein: CSVEDLPSGTGGLYGYTF.

The CDR3 DNA follows: TGTGCCAGTAGTATAGTGGGGGAGGATGAAGCTTTCTTT. This translates into CASSIVGEDEAFF. The J gene is TRBJ1-1, the V gene TRBV19; possible D gene TRBD1, 5 bases. The CDR3 is 13 amino acids. Trimming left V 1 base short and J 7 bases short, with 10 bases between. In germline, CDR1 is LNHDA, CDR2 SQIVND (reference sequence).

The chain is built from TRBV5-5 and TRBJ1-2; 8 bases fit TRBD1. The junction had 5 bases not matched to a gene; V was cut back by 0 bases and J by 4 bases. Germline V lookup: CDR1 SGHKS, CDR2 YYEKEE (reference sequence). CDR3 size: 15 residues. The CDR3 nucleotides read TGTGCCAGCAGCTTGGGGACAGGGATAATCTATGGCTACACCTTC. It encodes CASSLGTGIIYGYTF.

The chain carries TRBV9 and TRBJ2-1, with 11 positions matching TRBD2. Trimming cost V 2 bases and J 3 bases; bases outside gene matches: 7. CDR1 is SGDLS, CDR2 YYNGEE, per germline. The CDR3 length is 17 residues. The DNA of the CDR3 is TGTGCCAGCAGCGTCGAACCGGGACTAGCGGACTACAATGAGCAGTTCTTC. Residues: CASSVEPGLADYNEQFF.

The rearrangement links TRBV11-3 to TRBJ2-1, with TRBD2 identical over 11 bases. The germline CDR1 and CDR2 sequences are SGHNT and YENEEA. V dropped 5 bases and J dropped 7; count of bases not matched to a gene: 7. This CDR3 region has 15 residues. DNA of the CDR3: TGTGCCAGCAGCGACGGACTAGCGGGTTATAATGAGCAGTTCTTC. It is translated as CASSDGLAGYNEQFF.

The CDR3 bases are TGCAGCGTTGGAGCCGGAAGTGAGCAGTTCTTC. It is translated as CSVGAGSEQFF. The V call is TRBV29-1, the J call TRBJ2-1; D call uncertain. V was trimmed by 4 bases and J by 9 bases, leaving 10 bases between them. The CDR3 totals 11 residues. Per germline, CDR1 SQVTM and CDR2 ANQGSEA.

The chain links TRBV13 to TRBJ2-7; D uncertain. V was cut by 5 bases and J by 7 bases, with 9 bases left in between. Germline CDR1 reads PRHDT; CDR2 reads FYEKMQ (reference sequence). This CDR3 has 11 amino acids. DNA of the CDR3: TGTGCCAGCAGCGCGTCCGGAGAGCAGTACTTC. It codes for CASSASGEQYF.

The CDR3 here is CASSQERAGGYNEQFF. The CDR3 bases are TGCGCCAGCAGCCAAGAACGAGCGGGAGGCTACAATGAGCAGTTCTTC. The chain carries TRBV4-1 and TRBJ2-1; 9 nucleotides match TRBD2. V dropped 0 bases and J dropped 3; count of bases not matched to a gene: 3. Germline V lookup: CDR1 MGHRA, CDR2 YSYEKL. CDR3 size: 16 residues.